The 11 T cell receptor beta chains listed next were all sequenced from one sample in a study of cytomegalovirus exposure and HLA in healthy donors. Primers for the PCR totalled 60 Vbeta and 13 Jbeta. Produced via immunoSEQ multiplex PCR; TCRdb's table is partial and in-frame only. The table lists more than 100,000 clones, roughly three quarters of them singletons. The sample comprised PBMCs. All receptors come from a woman aged 18-29 years in good health and CMV-seropositive.

The V call is TRBV27, the J call TRBJ1-5, with D possibly matching TRBD1 (5 bases). CDR1 MNHEY and CDR2 SMNVEV come from the germline V gene (reference sequence). Trimming cost V 0 bases and J 0 bases, with 9 bases left between them. The length of the CDR3 is 16 residues. This CDR3 is CASSLSQGDSNQPQHF. The CDR3 DNA reads as TGTGCCAGCAGTTTATCTCAAGGGGATAGCAATCAGCCCCAGCATTTT.

The V and J genes are TRBV5-1 and TRBJ1-5, with 7 nucleotides matching TRBD1. The length of the CDR3 is 15 residues. Trimming cost V 0 bases and J 2 bases; bases outside gene matches: 2. Germline V lookup: CDR1 SGHRS, CDR2 YFSETQ. The CDR3 DNA sequence: TGCGCCAGCAGCTTGGACGGACAGGGCAATCAGCCCCAGCATTTT. Its translation is CASSLDGQGNQPQHF.

This chain joins TRBV5-6 and TRBJ2-1; D may be TRBD2 (5 bases). Germline CDR1 is SGHDT and CDR2 is YYEEEE. The CDR3 extends over 15 amino acids. With 0 bases removed from V and 1 base from J, the gap between germline ends came to 8 bases. The CDR3 here is CASSLGGISYNEQFF. CDR3 sequence (DNA): TGTGCCAGCAGCTTGGGAGGGATATCCTACAATGAGCAGTTCTTC. The whole variable domain, filled in from reference TRBV5-6 and TRBJ2-1, reads DAGVTQSPTHLIKTRGQQVTLRCSPKSGHDTVSWYQQALGQGPQFIFQYYEEEERQRGNFPDRFSGHQFPNYSSELNVNALLLGDSALYLCASSLGGISYNEQFFGPGTRLTVL.

J is TRBJ2-7 and V is TRBV29-1, with D perhaps matching TRBD1 (6 bases). The CDR3 is made up of 13 amino acids. Germline V gene data show CDR1 as SQVTM and CDR2 as ANQGSEA. Trimming took 4 bases from V and 5 from J, leaving 15 bases between them. CDR3 in amino acids: CSVGRGIGNEQYF. CDR3 in DNA: TGCAGCGTTGGAAGGGGGATTGGAAACGAGCAGTACTTC.

The gene calls are TRBV29-1 and TRBJ1-4, with unresolved D. Trimming pared 5 bases from V and 8 bases from J, leaving 9 bases between. The CDR3 loop spans 11 amino acids. Germline values: CDR1 SQVTM, CDR2 ANQGSEA. This chain's CDR3 is CSVFGREKLFF. In nucleotides, the CDR3 is TGCAGCGTTTTCGGGAGGGAAAAACTGTTTTTT.

The CDR3 loop reads CASSLVAWADTQYF. In nucleotides, the CDR3 is TGTGCCAGCAGCTTGGTAGCATGGGCAGATACGCAGTATTTT. The rearrangement links TRBV5-6 to TRBJ2-3; D is ambiguous. V lost 0 bases, J lost 4 bases, and 9 bases lay in between. This CDR3 contains 14 residues. Germline V gene lookup returns CDR1 SGHDT and CDR2 YYEEEE.

This clone has a single count. The CDR3 DNA reads as TGTGCCAGCAGGGCTGGGGGCAAGACGTATGGCTACACCTTC. It codes for CASRAGGKTYGYTF. J is TRBJ1-2 and V is TRBV27; tentative D call: TRBD1 (6 bases). CDR1 and CDR2 (germline): MNHEY, SMNVEV (reference sequence). The CDR3 length is 14 residues. With 6 bases removed from V and 5 bases from J, the gap between germline ends came to 16 bases.

The gene calls are TRBV28 and TRBJ2-1, with TRBD2 identical over 9 bases. J was trimmed by 5 bases and V by 5 bases; bases with no gene match: 10. The germline V gene has CDR1 MDHEN and CDR2 SYDVKM. The CDR3 runs to 16 residues. The CDR3 spells CASSLPGLARNNEQFF. The CDR3 DNA reads TGTGCCAGCAGTCTCCCGGGACTAGCAAGAAACAATGAGCAGTTCTTC.

The V call is TRBV6-5, the J call TRBJ1-1; D call uncertain. Germline CDR1 and CDR2: MNHEY and SVGAGI. Trimming removed 1 base from V and 1 base from J, with 13 bases in between. The CDR3 consists of 16 residues. The CDR3: CASSYLRAGSNTEAFF. DNA of the CDR3: TGTGCCAGCAGTTACTTAAGGGCGGGATCGAACACTGAAGCTTTCTTT.

This clone occurred a few times. V and J are TRBV29-1 and TRBJ2-3; 8 bases line up with TRBD2. V was pared by 4 bases and J by 3 bases, with 9 bases of the junction left unmatched. CDR1 SQVTM and CDR2 ANQGSEA come from the germline V gene. The CDR3 is 15 amino acids. This CDR3 is CSVGRSGKITDTQYF. The DNA for the CDR3 is TGCAGCGTTGGGCGTAGCGGGAAAATAACAGATACGCAGTATTTT.

The chain has TRBV10-2 and TRBJ2-7, with 7 bases aligning to TRBD1. From germline, CDR1 is WSHSY and CDR2 SAAADI. There are 19 residues in the CDR3. V shed 4 bases and J 2 bases; nucleotides not matched to a gene: 20. The CDR3 bases are TGCGCCAGCAGTGGGGTAGATAGGGACAGATGGTTCCAGACCTACGAGCAGTACTTC. Protein sequence: CASSGVDRDRWFQTYEQYF.